These 12 T cell receptor beta chains came from one sample sequenced in a study of T cells in Graves' hyperthyroidism and ophthalmopathy. Researchers amplified the TCR beta CDR3 regions from RNA transcripts. The HTBI primer set was used in a first-round RT-PCR of the TCR CDR3. TCRdb called the multiplex PCR reads again in MiXCR, with one record for every CDR3 protein. This sample has about 350,000 distinct CDR3 sequences; 15% to 20% occur once, and the top ten carry 15% to 18%. Specimen: blood. Receptor source: a woman aged 40 to 50 with Graves' ophthalmopathy.

A few counts support this clonotype. The chain is built from TRBV14 and TRBJ2-2, with D hard to call. V was trimmed by 0 bases and J by 8 bases, leaving 16 bases between them. This CDR3 contains 16 residues. In germline, CDR1 is SGHDN, CDR2 FVKESK. The CDR3 bases are TGTGCCAGCAGCCAAGAGGGTGGACCCAATTTGGGGGAGCTGTTTTTT. As protein: CASSQEGGPNLGELFF.

This clonotype has a count of ten or more. This rearrangement joins TRBV12-3 or TRBV12-4 to TRBJ1-5; 7 bases match TRBD1. The CDR3 length is 13 residues. V lost 6 bases to trimming and J lost 9 bases; unmatched junction nucleotides: 8. CDR3 protein: CASRKQGSVPQHF. CDR3 DNA: TGTGCCAGCAGAAAACAGGGGTCGGTGCCCCAGCATTTT.

This clonotype was counted at least ten times. The chain employs TRBV6-5 and TRBJ2-2; a weak D match, TRBD1 (6 bases). The CDR3 is 13 amino acids. Trimming cost V 2 bases and J 6 bases, with 7 bases left between them. CDR1 is MNHEY and CDR2 is SVGAGI in the germline V gene. The CDR3 is CASSYGGSGELFF. The DNA of the CDR3 is TGTGCCAGCAGTTACGGGGGCTCCGGGGAGCTGTTTTTT.

This clonotype was seen many times. The rearrangement links TRBV7-9 to TRBJ2-7; D is perhaps TRBD2 (5 bases). Per the germline V gene, CDR1 is SEHNR and CDR2 is FQNEAQ (reference sequence). This CDR3 is 14 amino acids long. Trimming left V 5 bases short and J 4 bases short, with 15 bases between. CDR3 region: CASSIPQRSYEQYF. The DNA of the CDR3 is TGTGCCAGCAGCATCCCCCAGCGGTCTTACGAGCAGTACTTC.

The count of this clonotype is one. The chain is built from TRBV28 and TRBJ1-2, with no clear D. This CDR3 comprises 13 residues. Per the germline V gene, CDR1 is MDHEN and CDR2 is SYDVKM. Trimming took 5 bases from V and 7 from J, leaving 14 bases between them. CDR3 DNA: TGTGCCAGCAGTCCCAGTAATAGCGGTGGCTACACCTTC. Protein product: CASSPSNSGGYTF.

Ten or more counts support this clonotype. The CDR3 region has the DNA TGCGCCAGCAGCCAGGTTATTGGGGGCAGCGGGCAGTACTTC. Its protein is CASSQVIGGSGQYF. The rearrangement uses TRBV4-3 and TRBJ2-7; a possible D gene is TRBD1 (6 bases). Germline loops: CDR1 LGHNA, CDR2 YSLEER. Trimming removed 3 bases at V and 9 bases at J, with 18 bases between. The CDR3 spans 14 residues.

Ten or more counts support this clonotype. The rearrangement joins TRBV3-1 to TRBJ2-7, with TRBD2 matching 8 bases. CDR3 size: 13 residues. After removal of 4 bases from V and 12 bases from J, the junction contained 11 bases not matched to a gene. The germline CDR1 and CDR2 sequences are LGHDT and YNNKEL (reference sequence). CDR3 amino acids: CASSLGLSGSRYF. The CDR3 nucleotides are TGTGCCAGCAGCCTGGGACTAAGCGGGAGTCGGTACTTC.

This chain joins TRBV12-3 or TRBV12-4 and TRBJ1-5, with TRBD1 as a possible D gene (6 bases). Trimming removed 7 bases at V and 6 bases at J, with 16 bases between. The CDR3 totals 14 residues. The CDR3: CASNPGGGGQPQHF. The CDR3 region has the DNA TGTGCCAGCAACCCGGGGGGGGGCGGTCAGCCCCAGCATTTT.

This clonotype has ten or more counts. This rearrangement joins TRBV4-2 to TRBJ2-4; D remains unclear. Trimming shortened V by 1 base and J by 1 base, and 14 bases separated the two germline ends. The CDR3 runs to 17 residues. Germline V gene lookup returns CDR1 LGHNA and CDR2 YNFKEQ. The DNA for the CDR3 is TGTGCCAGCAGCCAAGCCTTCCGCAGGCGGGCCAAAAACATTCAGTACTTC. Encoded protein: CASSQAFRRRAKNIQYF.

There are many counts of this clonotype. This rearrangement joins TRBV28 to TRBJ1-6; the match to TRBD1 covers 10 bases. CDR1 and CDR2 from the germline V gene are MDHEN and SYDVKM. This CDR3 contains 16 residues. Trimming cost V 5 bases and J 10 bases; bases outside gene matches: 11. The CDR3 sequence is CASSPQGQGRLSPLHF. CDR3 in DNA: TGTGCCAGCAGTCCACAGGGACAGGGGCGGCTCTCACCCCTCCACTTT.

This clonotype was picked up one time. V gene TRBV2 combines with J gene TRBJ2-7; 14 positions agree with TRBD2. This CDR3 is 15 amino acids long. Germline values: CDR1 SNHLY, CDR2 FYNNEI. Trimming removed 7 bases from V and 6 bases from J; junction bases left unmatched: 8. CDR3 DNA: TGTGCCAGCAACACGGGACTAGCGGGAGCAATCGAGCAGTACTTC. Translation: CASNTGLAGAIEQYF.

J is TRBJ2-2 and V is TRBV11-1; 10 nucleotides agree with TRBD1. The CDR3 runs 16 residues. Germline CDR1 is SGHAT and CDR2 is FQDESV (reference sequence). With 6 bases clipped from V and 5 bases from J, the junction kept 9 bases outside the gene matches. CDR3 in amino acids: CASRALDRGRTGELFF. The CDR3 region has the DNA TGTGCCAGCAGGGCCCTTGACAGGGGGCGAACCGGGGAGCTGTTTTTT.